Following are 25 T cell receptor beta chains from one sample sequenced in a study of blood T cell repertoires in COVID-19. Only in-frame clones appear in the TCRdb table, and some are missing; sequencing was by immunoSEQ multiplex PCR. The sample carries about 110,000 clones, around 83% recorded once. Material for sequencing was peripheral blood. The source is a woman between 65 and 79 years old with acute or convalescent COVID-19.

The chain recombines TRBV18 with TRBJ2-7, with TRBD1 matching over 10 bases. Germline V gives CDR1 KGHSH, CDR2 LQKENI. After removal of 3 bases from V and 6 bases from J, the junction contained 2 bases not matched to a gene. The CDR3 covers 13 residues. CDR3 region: CASSPGQGVEQYV. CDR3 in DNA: TGTGCCAGCTCACCCGGACAGGGGGTCGAGCAGTACGTC.

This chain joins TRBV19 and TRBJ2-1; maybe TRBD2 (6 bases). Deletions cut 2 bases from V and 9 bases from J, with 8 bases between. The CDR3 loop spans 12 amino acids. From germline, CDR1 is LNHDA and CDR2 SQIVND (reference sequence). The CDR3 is CASSITSSEQFF. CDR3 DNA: TGTGCCAGTAGTATAACTAGCAGTGAGCAGTTCTTC.

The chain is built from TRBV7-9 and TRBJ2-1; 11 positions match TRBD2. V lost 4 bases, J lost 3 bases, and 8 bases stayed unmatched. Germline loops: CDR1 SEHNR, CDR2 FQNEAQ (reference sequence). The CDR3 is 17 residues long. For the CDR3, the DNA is TGTGCCAGCAGCTCTTGGCTACTAGCGGGGGACTACAATGAGCAGTTCTTC. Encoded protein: CASSSWLLAGDYNEQFF.

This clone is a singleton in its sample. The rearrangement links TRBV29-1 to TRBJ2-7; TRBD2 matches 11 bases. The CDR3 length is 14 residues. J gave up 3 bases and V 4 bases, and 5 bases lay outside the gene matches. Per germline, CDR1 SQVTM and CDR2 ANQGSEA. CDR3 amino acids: CSVGRGLAVYEQYF. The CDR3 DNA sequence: TGCAGCGTTGGGCGGGGACTAGCGGTCTACGAGCAGTACTTC.

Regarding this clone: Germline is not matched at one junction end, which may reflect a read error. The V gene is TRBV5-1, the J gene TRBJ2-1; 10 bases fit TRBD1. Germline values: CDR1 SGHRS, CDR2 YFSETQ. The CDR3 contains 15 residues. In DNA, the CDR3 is TGCGCCAGCAGCCCGCCGGGACAGGGGACTATCGAGCGGTTCTTC. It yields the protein CASSPPGQGTIERFF.

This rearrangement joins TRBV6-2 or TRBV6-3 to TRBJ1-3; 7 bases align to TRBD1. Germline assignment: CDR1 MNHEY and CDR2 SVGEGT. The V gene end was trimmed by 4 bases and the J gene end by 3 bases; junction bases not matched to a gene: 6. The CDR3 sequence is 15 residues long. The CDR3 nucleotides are TGTGCCAGCAGTTTCAACAGGGGCCGTGGAAACACCATATATTTT. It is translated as CASSFNRGRGNTIYF.

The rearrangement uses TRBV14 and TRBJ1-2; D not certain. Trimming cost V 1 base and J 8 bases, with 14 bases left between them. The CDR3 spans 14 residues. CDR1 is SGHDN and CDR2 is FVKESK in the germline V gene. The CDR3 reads CASSQALTVSGYTF. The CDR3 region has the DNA TGTGCCAGCAGCCAAGCCTTAACCGTGAGCGGCTACACCTTC.

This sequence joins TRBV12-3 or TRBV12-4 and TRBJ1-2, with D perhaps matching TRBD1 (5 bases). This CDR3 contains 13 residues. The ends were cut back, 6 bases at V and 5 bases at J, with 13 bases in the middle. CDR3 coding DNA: TGTGCCAGCAGCGGGACTTCAGGGTATGGCTACACCTTC. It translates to CASSGTSGYGYTF.

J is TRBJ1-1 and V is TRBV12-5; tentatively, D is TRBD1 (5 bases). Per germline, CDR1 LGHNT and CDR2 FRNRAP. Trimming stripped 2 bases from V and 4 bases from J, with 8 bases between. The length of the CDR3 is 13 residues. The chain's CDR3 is CASGLIGATEAFF. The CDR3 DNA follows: TGTGCTAGTGGTTTGATAGGGGCCACTGAAGCTTTCTTT.

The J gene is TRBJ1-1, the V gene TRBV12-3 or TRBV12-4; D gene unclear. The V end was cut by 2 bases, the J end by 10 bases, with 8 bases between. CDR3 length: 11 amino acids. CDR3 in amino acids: CASSLLGRAFF. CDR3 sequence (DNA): TGTGCCAGCAGTTTACTTGGGAGAGCTTTCTTT.

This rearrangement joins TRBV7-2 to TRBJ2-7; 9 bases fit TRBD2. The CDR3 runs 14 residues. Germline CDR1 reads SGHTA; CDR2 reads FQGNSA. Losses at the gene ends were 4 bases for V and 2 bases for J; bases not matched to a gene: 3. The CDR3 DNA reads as TGTGCCAGCAGCTCTAGCGGGGCGACCTACGAGCAGTACGTC. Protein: CASSSSGATYEQYV.

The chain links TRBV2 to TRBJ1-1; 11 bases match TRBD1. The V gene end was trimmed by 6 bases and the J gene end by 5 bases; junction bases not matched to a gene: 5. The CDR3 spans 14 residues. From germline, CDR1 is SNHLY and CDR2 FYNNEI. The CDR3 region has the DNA TGTGCCAGCAGCCCGGACAGGGGGCTAACTGAAGCTTTCTTT. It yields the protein CASSPDRGLTEAFF.

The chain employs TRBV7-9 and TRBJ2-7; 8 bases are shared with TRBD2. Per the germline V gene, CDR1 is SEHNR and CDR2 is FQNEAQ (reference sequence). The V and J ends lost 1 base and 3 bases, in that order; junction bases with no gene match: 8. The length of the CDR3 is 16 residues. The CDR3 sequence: CASSLGSRSGSYEQYF. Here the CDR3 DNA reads TGTGCCAGCAGCTTAGGTTCAAGGAGCGGGAGCTACGAGCAGTACTTC.

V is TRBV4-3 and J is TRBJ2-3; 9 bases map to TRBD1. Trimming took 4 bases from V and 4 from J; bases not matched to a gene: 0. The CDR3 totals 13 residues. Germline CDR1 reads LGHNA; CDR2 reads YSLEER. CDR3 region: CASSRDRADTQYF. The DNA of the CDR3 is TGCGCCAGCAGCCGGGACAGGGCAGATACGCAGTATTTT.

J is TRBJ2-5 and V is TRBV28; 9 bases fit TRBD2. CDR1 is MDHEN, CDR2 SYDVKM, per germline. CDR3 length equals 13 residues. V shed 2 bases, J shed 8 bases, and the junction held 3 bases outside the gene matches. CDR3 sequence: CASSLRGGATQYF. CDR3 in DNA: TGTGCCAGCAGTTTACGCGGGGGGGCCACCCAGTACTTC.

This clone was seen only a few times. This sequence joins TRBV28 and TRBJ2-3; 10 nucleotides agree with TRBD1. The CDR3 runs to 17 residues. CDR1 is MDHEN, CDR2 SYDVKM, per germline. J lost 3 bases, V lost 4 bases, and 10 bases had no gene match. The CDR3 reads CASSSQPGQGRTDTQYF. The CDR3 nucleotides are TGTGCCAGCAGTTCCCAACCGGGACAGGGGAGAACAGATACGCAGTATTTT.

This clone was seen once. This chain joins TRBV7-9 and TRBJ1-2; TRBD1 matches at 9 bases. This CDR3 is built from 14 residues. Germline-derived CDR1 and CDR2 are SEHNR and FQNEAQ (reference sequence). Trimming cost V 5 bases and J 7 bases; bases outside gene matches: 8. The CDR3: CASSLTGGYGGYTF. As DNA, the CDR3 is TGTGCCAGCAGCCTGACAGGGGGTTATGGTGGCTACACCTTC.

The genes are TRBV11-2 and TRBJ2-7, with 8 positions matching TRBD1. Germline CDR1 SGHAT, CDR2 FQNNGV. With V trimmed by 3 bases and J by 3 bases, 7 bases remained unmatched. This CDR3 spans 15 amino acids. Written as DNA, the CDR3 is TGTGCCAGCAGCTTTATGGACAGGGCATACTACGAGCAGTACTTC. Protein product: CASSFMDRAYYEQYF.

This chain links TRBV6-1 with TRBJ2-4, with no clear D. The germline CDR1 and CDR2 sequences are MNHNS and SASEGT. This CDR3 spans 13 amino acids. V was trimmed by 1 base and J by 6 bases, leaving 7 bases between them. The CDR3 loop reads CASSEVTGNIQYF. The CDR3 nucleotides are TGTGCCAGCAGTGAAGTAACCGGAAACATTCAGTACTTC.

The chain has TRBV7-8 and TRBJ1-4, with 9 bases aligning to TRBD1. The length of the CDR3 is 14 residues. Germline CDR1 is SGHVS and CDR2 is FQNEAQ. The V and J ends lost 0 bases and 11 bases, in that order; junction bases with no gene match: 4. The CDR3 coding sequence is TGTGCCAGCAGCTTAGCGCGGACAGGGGATAAACTGTTTTTT. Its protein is CASSLARTGDKLFF. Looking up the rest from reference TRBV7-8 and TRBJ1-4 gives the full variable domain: GAGVSQSPRYKVAKRGQDVALRCDPISGHVSLFWYQQALGQGPEFLTYFQNEAQLDKSGLPSDRFFAERPEGSVSTLKIQRTQQEDSAVYLCASSLARTGDKLFFGSGTQLSVL.

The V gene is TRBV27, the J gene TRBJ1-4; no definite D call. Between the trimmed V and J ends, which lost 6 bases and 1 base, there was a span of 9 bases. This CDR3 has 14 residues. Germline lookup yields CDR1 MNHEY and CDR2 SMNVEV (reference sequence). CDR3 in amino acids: CASSSVLTNEKLFF. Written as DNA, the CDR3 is TGTGCCAGCAGCTCCGTACTAACTAATGAAAAACTGTTTTTT.

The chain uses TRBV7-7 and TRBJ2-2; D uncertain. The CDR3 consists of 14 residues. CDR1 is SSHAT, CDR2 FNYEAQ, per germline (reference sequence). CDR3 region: CASSPGPNTGELFF. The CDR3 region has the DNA TGTGCTAGTAGTCCTGGGCCGAACACCGGGGAGCTGTTTTTT.

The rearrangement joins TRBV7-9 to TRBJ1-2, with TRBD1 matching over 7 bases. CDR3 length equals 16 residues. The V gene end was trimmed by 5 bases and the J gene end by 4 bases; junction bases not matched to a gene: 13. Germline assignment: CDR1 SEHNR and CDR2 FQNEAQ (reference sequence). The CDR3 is CASSPRTGSIGYGYTF. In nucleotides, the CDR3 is TGTGCCAGCAGCCCGCGGACAGGTAGCATAGGCTATGGCTACACCTTC.

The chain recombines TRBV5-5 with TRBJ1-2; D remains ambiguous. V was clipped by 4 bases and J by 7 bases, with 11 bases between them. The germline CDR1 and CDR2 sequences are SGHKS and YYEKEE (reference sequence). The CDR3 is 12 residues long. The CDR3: CASSRVDIGYTF. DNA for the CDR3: TGTGCCAGCAGCCGCGTTGATATTGGCTACACCTTC.

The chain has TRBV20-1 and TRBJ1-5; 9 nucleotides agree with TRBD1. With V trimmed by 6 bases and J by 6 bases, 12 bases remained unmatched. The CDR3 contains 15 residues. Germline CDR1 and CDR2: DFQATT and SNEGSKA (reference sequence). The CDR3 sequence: CSASNWGQGAQPQHF. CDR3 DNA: TGCAGTGCGAGTAACTGGGGACAGGGAGCTCAGCCCCAGCATTTT.